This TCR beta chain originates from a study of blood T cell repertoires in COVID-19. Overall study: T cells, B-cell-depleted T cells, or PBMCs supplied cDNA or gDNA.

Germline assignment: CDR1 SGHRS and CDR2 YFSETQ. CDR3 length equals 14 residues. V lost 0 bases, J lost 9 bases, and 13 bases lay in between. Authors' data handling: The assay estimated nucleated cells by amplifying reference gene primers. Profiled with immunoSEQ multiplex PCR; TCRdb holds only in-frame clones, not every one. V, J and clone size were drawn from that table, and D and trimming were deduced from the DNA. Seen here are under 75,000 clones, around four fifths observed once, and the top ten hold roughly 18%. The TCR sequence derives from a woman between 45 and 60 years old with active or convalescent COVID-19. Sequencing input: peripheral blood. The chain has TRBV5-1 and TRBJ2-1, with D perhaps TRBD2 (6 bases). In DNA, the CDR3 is TGCGCCAGCAGCTTGGGAGTGGAGGGAGGTGAGCAGTTCTTC. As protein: CASSLGVEGGEQFF.